These T cell receptor beta chains were read from a single sample in a study of T cell responses to AZD1222 COVID-19 vaccine. Clones were sequenced by immunoSEQ multiplex PCR, and TCRdb holds only the in-frame ones, with some missing. Among roughly 130,000 clones listed, roughly 94% were seen once. The specimen comprised peripheral blood, sampled on day 0 of AZD1222 vaccination. These receptors came from an adult in good health. The CDR3 runs from the conserved cysteine through the conserved F or W. D genes are given only for firm matches. Rows give clone size only sometimes, using once, few, many, or a class for an expanded clone.

TRBV3-1/TRBV3-2,NA,TRBJ2-1,NA,CASSHPRGRGGSYNEQFF,TGTGCCAGCAGCCACCCTAGAGGCAGGGGAGGCTCCTACAATGAGCAGTTCTTC
TRBV7-2,once,TRBJ2-1,TRBD2,CASRSGLAGVNEQFF,TGTGCCAGCAGATCGGGACTAGCGGGAGTTAATGAGCAGTTCTTC
TRBV3-1/TRBV3-2,NA,TRBJ1-1,NA,CASSRAGGNTEAFF,TGTGCCAGCAGCCGGGCAGGAGGGAACACTGAAGCTTTCTTT
TRBV7-2,NA,TRBJ1-1,TRBD1,CASSLQGTTTEAFF,TGTGCCAGCAGCCTACAGGGGACGACCACTGAAGCTTTCTTT
TRBV19,NA,TRBJ1-1,NA,CASTSNTEAFF,TGTGCCAGTACTTCCAACACTGAAGCTTTCTTT
TRBV27,NA,TRBJ2-5,TRBD2,CASSLSFLAGGQETQYF,TGTGCCAGCAGTTTATCGTTTCTAGCGGGGGGTCAAGAGACCCAGTACTTC
TRBV19,NA,TRBJ1-5,NA,CATKGVVVSSNQPQHF,TGTGCCACCAAAGGAGTGGTGGTATCTAGCAATCAGCCCCAGCATTTT
TRBV19,NA,TRBJ2-7,TRBD1,CASSIDTAGGPYEQYF,TGTGCCAGTAGTATAGATACGGCAGGGGGCCCCTACGAGCAGTACTTC
TRBV5-4,NA,TRBJ1-2,TRBD1,CASRFTGGIYGYTF,TGTGCCAGCAGGTTTACAGGGGGGATCTATGGCTACACCTTC
TRBV5-1,NA,TRBJ2-3,NA,CASSFGGSDTQYF,TGCGCCAGCAGCTTCGGTGGATCAGATACGCAGTATTTT
TRBV7-9,NA,TRBJ1-1,NA,CASSALFQGIITEAFF,TGTGCCAGCAGCGCCCTCTTCCAGGGGATAATCACTGAAGCTTTCTTT
TRBV7-9,NA,TRBJ2-5,TRBD1,CASSSVTGDYGTQYF,TGTGCCAGCAGCTCAGTGACAGGGGATTATGGGACCCAGTACTTC
TRBV13,NA,TRBJ1-1,NA,CASSSGLNTEAFF,TGTGCCAGCAGCTCAGGACTGAACACTGAAGCTTTCTTT
TRBV14,NA,TRBJ2-7,NA,CASSQGWGEQYF,TGTGCCAGCAGCCAAGGATGGGGGGAGCAGTACTTC